Listed below are T cell receptor beta chains from one sample, sequenced in a study of OX40 agonist ivuxolimab in advanced cancers. Sequenced by immunoSEQ multiplex PCR; TCRdb stores in-frame clones only, minus some. The repertoire includes 150,000 to 170,000 clones, roughly 92% of them detected once, and about 0.3% sits in the top ten. The sample consisted of CD4+ or CD8+ T cells sorted from blood, taken in a trial of the OX40 agonist ivuxolimab. These TCRs come from an adult with an advanced solid tumor such as melanoma, head and neck, liver or kidney cancer. The CDR3 runs from the conserved cysteine through the conserved F or W. The order of the fields is V gene, clone size, CDR3 length, CDR3 protein. Clone size appears in some rows only: once, few, many, or a class for an expanded clone.

v_call: TRBV5-4
clone_size: -
cdr3_length: 15
cdr3_aa: CASSPPNRGRTEAFF

v_call: TRBV15
clone_size: -
cdr3_length: 16
cdr3_aa: CATSRGIQGSEETQYF

v_call: TRBV25-1
clone_size: -
cdr3_length: 14
cdr3_aa: CASSDLSYTGELFF

v_call: TRBV11-2
clone_size: -
cdr3_length: 14
cdr3_aa: CASSLAQGASGYTF

v_call: TRBV5-5
clone_size: -
cdr3_length: 13
cdr3_aa: CASSDRRAYEQYF

v_call: TRBV30
clone_size: -
cdr3_length: 17
cdr3_aa: CAWRYDSGRADGYEQYF

v_call: TRBV7-9
clone_size: -
cdr3_length: 13
cdr3_aa: CASSLDAGDEQYF

v_call: TRBV9
clone_size: -
cdr3_length: 14
cdr3_aa: CASSRTSGPGTQYF

v_call: TRBV28
clone_size: once
cdr3_length: 14
cdr3_aa: CASRLGTLNYGYTF

v_call: TRBV18
clone_size: -
cdr3_length: 18
cdr3_aa: CASSGDSDGTTTYYEQYF

v_call: TRBV7-2
clone_size: -
cdr3_length: 15
cdr3_aa: CASSLTPGQGNTIYF

v_call: TRBV28
clone_size: -
cdr3_length: 14
cdr3_aa: CASPFEGTGPEQYF

v_call: TRBV4-1
clone_size: -
cdr3_length: 13
cdr3_aa: CASSQEFPDTQYF

v_call: TRBV6-1
clone_size: -
cdr3_length: 15
cdr3_aa: CASTRRETAKNIQYF

v_call: TRBV7-2
clone_size: once
cdr3_length: 13
cdr3_aa: CASSLEPGGADTF

v_call: TRBV27
clone_size: -
cdr3_length: 15
cdr3_aa: CASRSAGRSTDTQYF

v_call: TRBV2
clone_size: -
cdr3_length: 16
cdr3_aa: CASSEVGGLNNSPLHF

v_call: TRBV12-5
clone_size: -
cdr3_length: 17
cdr3_aa: CASGFHRTSSYNSPLHF

v_call: TRBV5-1
clone_size: -
cdr3_length: 12
cdr3_aa: CASSFRDGELFF

v_call: TRBV5-5
clone_size: -
cdr3_length: 13
cdr3_aa: CASSLNSNQPQHF

v_call: TRBV7-3
clone_size: once
cdr3_length: 13
cdr3_aa: CASTHASTDTQYF

v_call: TRBV7-2
clone_size: -
cdr3_length: 13
cdr3_aa: CASSLTLHETQYF

v_call: TRBV7-8
clone_size: -
cdr3_length: 15
cdr3_aa: CASSLAGTSYNEQFF

v_call: TRBV5-4
clone_size: -
cdr3_length: 14
cdr3_aa: CASSLTAGGGEQYF

v_call: TRBV5-5
clone_size: few
cdr3_length: 14
cdr3_aa: CASSLGQGESPLHF

v_call: TRBV7-6
clone_size: -
cdr3_length: 18
cdr3_aa: CASSLAVGAQTRGNTIYF

v_call: TRBV5-1
clone_size: -
cdr3_length: 14
cdr3_aa: CASRSGTVSYEQYF

v_call: TRBV6-5
clone_size: -
cdr3_length: 15
cdr3_aa: CASSYPMRGTYEQYF

v_call: TRBV9
clone_size: once
cdr3_length: 18
cdr3_aa: CASSALRTGGGETDTQYF

v_call: TRBV9
clone_size: -
cdr3_length: 16
cdr3_aa: CASSDRDAYSGNTIYF

v_call: TRBV5-6
clone_size: -
cdr3_length: 15
cdr3_aa: CASSPGTGAWDTQYF

v_call: TRBV19
clone_size: -
cdr3_length: 14
cdr3_aa: CASRRTGGQETQYF

v_call: TRBV18
clone_size: -
cdr3_length: 15
cdr3_aa: CASSPGGGLSYEQYF

v_call: TRBV5-1
clone_size: -
cdr3_length: 15
cdr3_aa: CASSLEGAGDQPQHF

v_call: TRBV28
clone_size: -
cdr3_length: 15
cdr3_aa: CASSSPGGRRETQYF

v_call: TRBV5-4
clone_size: -
cdr3_length: 13
cdr3_aa: CASSLANGETQYF

v_call: TRBV6-5
clone_size: -
cdr3_length: 14
cdr3_aa: CASTLRGLGQPQHF

v_call: TRBV7-2
clone_size: -
cdr3_length: 16
cdr3_aa: CASSNWTNPTYNEQFF

v_call: TRBV7-9
clone_size: -
cdr3_length: 16
cdr3_aa: CASSPGGTVTNEKLFF

v_call: TRBV5-1
clone_size: -
cdr3_length: 15
cdr3_aa: CASRPGTGAPYEQYF

v_call: TRBV11-2
clone_size: once
cdr3_length: 12
cdr3_aa: CASSSQTYEQYF

v_call: TRBV6-6
clone_size: -
cdr3_length: 15
cdr3_aa: CASSNLRDGQETQYF

v_call: TRBV6-5
clone_size: -
cdr3_length: 15
cdr3_aa: CASRPRLGVRNEQYF

v_call: TRBV7-9
clone_size: -
cdr3_length: 14
cdr3_aa: CASSPGTGREKLFF